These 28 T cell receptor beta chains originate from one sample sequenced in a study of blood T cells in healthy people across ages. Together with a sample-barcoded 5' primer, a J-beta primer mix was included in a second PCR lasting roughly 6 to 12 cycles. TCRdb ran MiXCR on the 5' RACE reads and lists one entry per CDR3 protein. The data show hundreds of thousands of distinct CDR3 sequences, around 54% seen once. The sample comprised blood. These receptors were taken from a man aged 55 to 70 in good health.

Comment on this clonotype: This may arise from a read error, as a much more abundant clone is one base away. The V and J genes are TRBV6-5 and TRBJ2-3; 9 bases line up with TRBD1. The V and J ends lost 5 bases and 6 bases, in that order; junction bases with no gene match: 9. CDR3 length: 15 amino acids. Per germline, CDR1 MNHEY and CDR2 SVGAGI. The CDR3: CASSVRGTGRDTQYF. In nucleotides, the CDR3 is TGTGCCAGCAGTGTACGCGGGACAGGGAGGGATACGCAGTATTTT.

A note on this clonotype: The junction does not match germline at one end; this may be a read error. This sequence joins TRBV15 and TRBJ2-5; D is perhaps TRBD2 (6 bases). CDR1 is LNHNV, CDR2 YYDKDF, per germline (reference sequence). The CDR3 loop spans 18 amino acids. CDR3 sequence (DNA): TGTGCCACCAGCAGAGCGGGGTGGGACTCCAACACCCAAGGGACCCAGTACTTC. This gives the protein CATSRAGWDSNTQGTQYF.

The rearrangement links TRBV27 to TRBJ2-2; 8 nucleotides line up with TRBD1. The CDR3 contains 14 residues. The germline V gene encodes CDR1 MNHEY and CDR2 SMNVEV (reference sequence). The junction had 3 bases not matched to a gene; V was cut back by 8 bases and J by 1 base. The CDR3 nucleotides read TGTGCCAGCCTGGGGACAGGGAACACCGGGGAGCTGTTTTTT. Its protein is CASLGTGNTGELFF.

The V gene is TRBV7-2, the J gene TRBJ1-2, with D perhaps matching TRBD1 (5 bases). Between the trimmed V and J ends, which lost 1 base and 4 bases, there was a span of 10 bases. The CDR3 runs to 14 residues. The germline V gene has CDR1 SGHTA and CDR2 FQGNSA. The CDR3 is CASSLESGTYGYTF. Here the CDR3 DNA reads TGTGCCAGCAGCTTAGAGTCCGGGACCTATGGCTACACCTTC.

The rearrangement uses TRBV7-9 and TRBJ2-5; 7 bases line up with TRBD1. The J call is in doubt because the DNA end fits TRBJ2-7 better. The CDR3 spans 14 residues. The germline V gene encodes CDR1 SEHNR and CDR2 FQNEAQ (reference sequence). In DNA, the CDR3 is TGTGCCAGCAGGCCTACGGGACAGTCTAGCGAGCAGTACTTC. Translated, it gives CASRPTGQSSEQYF.

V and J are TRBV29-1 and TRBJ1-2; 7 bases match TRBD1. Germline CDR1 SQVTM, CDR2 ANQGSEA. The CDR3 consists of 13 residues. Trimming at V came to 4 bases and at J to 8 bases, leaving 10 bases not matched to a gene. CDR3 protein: CSVGEGSGGGYTF. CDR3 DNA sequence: TGCAGCGTTGGAGAAGGGTCAGGGGGGGGCTACACCTTC.

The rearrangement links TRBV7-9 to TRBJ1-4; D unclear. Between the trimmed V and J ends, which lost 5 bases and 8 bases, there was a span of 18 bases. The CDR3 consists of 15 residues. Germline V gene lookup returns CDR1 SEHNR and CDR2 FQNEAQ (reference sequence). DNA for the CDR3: TGTGCCAGCAGCCCGAGGGAGCAGTCCTGGGAAAAACTGTTTTTT. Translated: CASSPREQSWEKLFF.

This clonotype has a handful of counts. The CDR3 spells CASSPPGGPNEQFF. In DNA form, the CDR3 reads TGTGCCAGCAGCCCCCCGGGGGGGCCAAATGAGCAGTTCTTC. The chain is built from TRBV12-3 or TRBV12-4 and TRBJ2-1; TRBD2 matches at 8 bases. Trimming cost V 6 bases and J 7 bases; bases outside gene matches: 8. CDR3 length equals 14 residues.

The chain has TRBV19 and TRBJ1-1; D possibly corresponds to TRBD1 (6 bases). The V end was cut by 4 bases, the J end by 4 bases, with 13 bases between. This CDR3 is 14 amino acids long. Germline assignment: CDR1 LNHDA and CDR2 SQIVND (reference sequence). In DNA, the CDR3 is TGTGCCAGTAGTACCTACAGGGTCGGCACTGAAGCTTTCTTT. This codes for CASSTYRVGTEAFF.

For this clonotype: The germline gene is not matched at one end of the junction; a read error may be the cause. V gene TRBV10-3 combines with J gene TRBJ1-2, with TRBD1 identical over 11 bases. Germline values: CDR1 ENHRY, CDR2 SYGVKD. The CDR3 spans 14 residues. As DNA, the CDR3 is TGTGCGATCAAGGGACAGGGGGGAGCCTATGGCTACACCTTC. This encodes CAIKGQGGAYGYTF.

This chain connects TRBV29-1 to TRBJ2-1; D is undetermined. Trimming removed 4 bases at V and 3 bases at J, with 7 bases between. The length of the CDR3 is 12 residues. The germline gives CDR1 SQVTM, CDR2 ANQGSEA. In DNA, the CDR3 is TGCAGCGTTGCTGCCGACTACAATGAGCAGTTCTTC. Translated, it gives CSVAADYNEQFF.

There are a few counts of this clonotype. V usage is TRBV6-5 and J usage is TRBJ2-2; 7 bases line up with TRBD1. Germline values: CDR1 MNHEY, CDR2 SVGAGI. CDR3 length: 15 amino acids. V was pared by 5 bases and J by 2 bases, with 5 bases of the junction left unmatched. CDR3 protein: CASSAGQDNTGELFF. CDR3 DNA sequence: TGTGCCAGCAGTGCCGGACAGGATAACACCGGGGAGCTGTTTTTT.

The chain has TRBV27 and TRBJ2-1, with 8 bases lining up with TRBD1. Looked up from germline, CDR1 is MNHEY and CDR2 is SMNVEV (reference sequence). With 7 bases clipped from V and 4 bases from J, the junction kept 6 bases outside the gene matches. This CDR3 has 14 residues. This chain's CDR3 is CASTQGQEYNEQFF. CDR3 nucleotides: TGTGCCAGCACACAGGGACAGGAATACAATGAGCAGTTCTTC.

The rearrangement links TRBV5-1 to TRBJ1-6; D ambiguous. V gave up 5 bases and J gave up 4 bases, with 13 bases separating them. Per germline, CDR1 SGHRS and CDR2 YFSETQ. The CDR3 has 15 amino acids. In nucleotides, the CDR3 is TGCGCCAGCAGGGTAGGGCCAATATATAATTCACCCCTCCACTTT. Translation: CASRVGPIYNSPLHF.

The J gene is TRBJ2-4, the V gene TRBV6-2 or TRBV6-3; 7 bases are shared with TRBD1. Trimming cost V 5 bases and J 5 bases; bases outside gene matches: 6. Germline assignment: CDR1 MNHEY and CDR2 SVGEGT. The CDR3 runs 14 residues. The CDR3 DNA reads TGTGCCAGCAGTCTCCGGGACAGCCAAAACATTCAGTACTTC. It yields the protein CASSLRDSQNIQYF.

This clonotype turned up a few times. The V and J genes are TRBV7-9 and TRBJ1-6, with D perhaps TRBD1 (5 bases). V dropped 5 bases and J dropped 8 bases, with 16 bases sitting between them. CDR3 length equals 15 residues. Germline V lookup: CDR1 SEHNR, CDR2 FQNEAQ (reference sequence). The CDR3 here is CASSERRDRDSPLHF. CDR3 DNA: TGTGCCAGCAGCGAACGCCGGGACCGGGATTCACCCCTCCACTTT.

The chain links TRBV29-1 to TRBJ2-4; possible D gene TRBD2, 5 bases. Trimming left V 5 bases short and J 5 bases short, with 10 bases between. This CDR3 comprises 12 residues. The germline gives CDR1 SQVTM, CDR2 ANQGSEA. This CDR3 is CSVLRAENIQYF. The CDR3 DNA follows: TGCAGCGTTTTGAGGGCAGAAAACATTCAGTACTTC.

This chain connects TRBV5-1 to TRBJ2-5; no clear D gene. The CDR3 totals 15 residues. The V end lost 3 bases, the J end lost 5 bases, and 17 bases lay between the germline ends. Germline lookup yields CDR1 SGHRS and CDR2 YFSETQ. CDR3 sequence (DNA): TGCGCCAGCAGCTCCTCAGGAAGCCCCAGGGAGACCCAGTACTTC. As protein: CASSSSGSPRETQYF.

CDR3 sequence: CASSQNSGTVETQYF. The CDR3 bases are TGTGCCAGCAGCCAGAATTCGGGGACGGTGGAGACCCAGTACTTC. The chain carries TRBV3-1 and TRBJ2-5; D possibly matches TRBD1 or TRBD2 (5 bases each). The V gene's germline CDR1 is LGHDT and CDR2 YNNKEL (reference sequence). The CDR3 consists of 15 residues. Trimming left V 3 bases short and J 5 bases short, with 16 bases between.

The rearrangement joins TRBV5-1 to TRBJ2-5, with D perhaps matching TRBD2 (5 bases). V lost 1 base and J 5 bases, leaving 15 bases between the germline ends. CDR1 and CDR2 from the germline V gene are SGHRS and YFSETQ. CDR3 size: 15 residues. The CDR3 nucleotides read TGCGCCAGCAGCTTGTTTCCCTCGGGGTCGGAGACCCAGTACTTC. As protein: CASSLFPSGSETQYF. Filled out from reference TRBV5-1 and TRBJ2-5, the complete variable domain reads KAGVTQTPRYLIKTRGQQVTLSCSPISGHRSVSWYQQTPGQGLQFLFEYFSETQRNKGNFPGRFSGRQFSNSRSEMNVSTLELGDSALYLCASSLFPSGSETQYFGPGTRLLVL.

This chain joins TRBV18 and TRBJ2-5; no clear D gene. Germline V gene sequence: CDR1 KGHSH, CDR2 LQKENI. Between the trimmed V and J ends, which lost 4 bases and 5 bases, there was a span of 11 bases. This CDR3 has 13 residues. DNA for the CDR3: TGTGCCAGCTCACGGACGGAAGGGGAGACCCAGTACTTC. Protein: CASSRTEGETQYF.

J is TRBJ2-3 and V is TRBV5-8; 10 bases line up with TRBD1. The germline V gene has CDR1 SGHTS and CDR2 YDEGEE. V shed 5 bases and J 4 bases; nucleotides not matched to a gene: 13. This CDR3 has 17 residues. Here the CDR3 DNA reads TGTGCCAGCAGTCTTTGGGGGTCTGGACAGGGGGCAGATACGCAGTATTTT. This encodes CASSLWGSGQGADTQYF. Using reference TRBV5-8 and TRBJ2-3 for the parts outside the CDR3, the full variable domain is EAGVTQSPTHLIKTRGQQATLRCSPISGHTSVYWYQQALGLGLQFLLWYDEGEERNRGNFPPRFSGRQFPNYSSELNVNALELEDSALYLCASSLWGSGQGADTQYFGPGTRLTVL.

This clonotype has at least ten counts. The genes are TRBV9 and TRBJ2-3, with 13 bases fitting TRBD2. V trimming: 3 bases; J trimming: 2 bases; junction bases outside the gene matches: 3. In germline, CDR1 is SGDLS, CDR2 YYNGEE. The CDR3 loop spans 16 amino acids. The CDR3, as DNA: TGTGCCAGCAGCGCACTAGCGGGGGGGTTCACAGATACGCAGTATTTT. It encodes CASSALAGGFTDTQYF.

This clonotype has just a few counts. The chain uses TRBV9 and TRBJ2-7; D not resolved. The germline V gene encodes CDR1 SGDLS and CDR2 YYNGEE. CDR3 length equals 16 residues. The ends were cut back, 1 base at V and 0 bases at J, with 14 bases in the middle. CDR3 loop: CASSVSSGPYSYEQYF. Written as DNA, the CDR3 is TGTGCCAGCAGCGTATCTTCCGGGCCCTACTCCTACGAGCAGTACTTC.

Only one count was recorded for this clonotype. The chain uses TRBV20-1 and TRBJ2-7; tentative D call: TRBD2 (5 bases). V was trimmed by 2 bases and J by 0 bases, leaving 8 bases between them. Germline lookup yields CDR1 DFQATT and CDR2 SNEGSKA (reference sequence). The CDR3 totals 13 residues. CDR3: CSARPRGSYEQYF. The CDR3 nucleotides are TGCAGTGCTAGACCCCGGGGCTCCTACGAGCAGTACTTC.

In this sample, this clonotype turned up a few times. The CDR3 sequence: CASSRDRVETQYF. CDR3 nucleotides: TGTGCCAGCAGCCGAGACAGGGTGGAGACCCAGTACTTC. The chain couples TRBV9 to TRBJ2-5; 7 bases fit TRBD1. Trimming removed 4 bases from V and 5 bases from J; junction bases left unmatched: 5. In germline, CDR1 is SGDLS, CDR2 YYNGEE. CDR3 length: 13 residues. Using reference TRBV9 and TRBJ2-5 for the parts outside the CDR3, the full variable domain is DSGVTQTPKHLITATGQRVTLRCSPRSGDLSVYWYQQSLDQGLQFLIQYYNGEERAKGNILERFSAQQFPDLHSELNLSSLELGDSALYFCASSRDRVETQYFGPGTRLLVL.

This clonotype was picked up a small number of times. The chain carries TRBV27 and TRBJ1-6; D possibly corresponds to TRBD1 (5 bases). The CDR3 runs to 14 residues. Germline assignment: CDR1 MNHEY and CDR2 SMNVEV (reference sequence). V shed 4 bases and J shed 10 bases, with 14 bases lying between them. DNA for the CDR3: TGTGCCAGCAGTTCCCAAGGGGTGGAATCACCCCTCCACTTT. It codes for CASSSQGVESPLHF.

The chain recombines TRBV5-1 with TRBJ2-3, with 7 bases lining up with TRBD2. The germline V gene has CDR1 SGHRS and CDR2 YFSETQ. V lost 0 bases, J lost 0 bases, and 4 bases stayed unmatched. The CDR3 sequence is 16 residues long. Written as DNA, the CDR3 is TGCGCCAGCAGCTTGGTCACTAGCGAAAGCACAGATACGCAGTATTTT. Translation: CASSLVTSESTDTQYF.